This T cell receptor (beta chain) was recovered during a study of sequential checkpoint blockade in melanoma. Treatment: randomized to nivolumab then ipilimumab (arm A) or the reverse (arm B). From thawed PBMCs, live CD3+CD8+ cells negative for CD19 and CD56 were sorted. The repertoire was sequenced with immunoSEQ multiplex PCR; TCRdb's copy has only in-frame clones and lacks some. The table has over 4,500 clones, about three fifths seen once. This clone appeared once. CDR3 length: 14 amino acids. CDR1 LGHNA and CDR2 YSLEER come from the germline V gene. With 2 bases clipped from V and 5 bases from J, the junction kept 5 bases outside the gene matches.

V is TRBV4-3 and J is TRBJ2-7, with TRBD1 matching over 8 bases. The source of this sequence is a human donor with melanoma. Sample: CD8+ T cells sorted from blood (inferred from file names), taken from a patient given nivolumab and ipilimumab in sequence. CDR3 bases: TGCGCCAGCAGCCAATACCAGGGGGCCCACGAGCAGTACTTC. It translates to CASSQYQGAHEQYF.